These 22 T cell receptor beta chains originate from one sample sequenced in a study of shared clonotypes between healthy human individuals. Generated by immunoSEQ multiplex PCR, the TCRdb table keeps only in-frame clones and is missing some. The table has around 2,000,000 clones, 90% to 95% seen once. Sequencing was performed on naive CD4+ T cells sorted from blood. Regarding subset: CD45RA+ positively selected. These receptors all stem from a man between 18 and 35 years old in good health.

This chain joins TRBV7-3 and TRBJ2-7; weak D call: TRBD1 (6 bases). This CDR3 is 13 amino acids long. V lost 5 bases and J 3 bases, leaving 11 bases between the germline ends. The V gene's germline CDR1 is SGHTA and CDR2 FQGTGA. The CDR3 DNA is TGTGCCAGCAGCGTGATCAGGGGCTACGAGCAGTACTTC. It translates to CASSVIRGYEQYF. The full variable domain, rest sourced from reference TRBV7-3 and TRBJ2-7, is GAGVSQTPSNKVTEKGKYVELRCDPISGHTALYWYRQSLGQGPEFLIYFQGTGAADDSGLPNDRFFAVRPEGSVSTLKIQRTERGDSAVYLCASSVIRGYEQYFGPGTRLTVT.

The chain joins TRBV10-1 to TRBJ2-6; possibly TRBD2 for D (6 bases). The CDR3 is 15 amino acids. In germline, CDR1 is WNHNN, CDR2 SYGVQD (reference sequence). V was pared by 4 bases and J by 2 bases, with 9 bases between. The CDR3 loop reads CASSAGGTGANVLTF. CDR3 bases: TGCGCCAGCAGTGCCGGGGGAACTGGGGCCAACGTCCTGACTTTC.

This chain connects TRBV5-1 to TRBJ2-1; TRBD2 is a possible D gene (5 bases). The V and J ends lost 2 bases and 2 bases respectively, with 11 bases between them. CDR1 and CDR2 (germline): SGHRS, YFSETQ. The CDR3 runs to 15 residues. The CDR3 DNA is TGCGCCAGCAGCTTAACAGCGGACCCCTACAATGAGCAGTTCTTC. Its translation is CASSLTADPYNEQFF. The full variable domain, in which reference TRBV5-1 and TRBJ2-1 provide the parts outside the CDR3, is KAGVTQTPRYLIKTRGQQVTLSCSPISGHRSVSWYQQTPGQGLQFLFEYFSETQRNKGNFPGRFSGRQFSNSRSEMNVSTLELGDSALYLCASSLTADPYNEQFFGPGTRLTVL.

The chain links TRBV2 to TRBJ2-7; D not certain. Trimming removed 1 base from V and 1 base from J, with 8 bases in between. The CDR3 length is 14 residues. Germline V gene sequence: CDR1 SNHLY, CDR2 FYNNEI. The CDR3 is CASSEDLRSYEQYF. DNA for the CDR3: TGTGCCAGCAGTGAAGATCTGAGATCCTACGAGCAGTACTTC.

The chain has TRBV27 and TRBJ1-1, with a weak D call TRBD1 (6 bases). Trimming shortened V by 5 bases and J by 3 bases, and 16 bases separated the two germline ends. Germline CDR1 is MNHEY and CDR2 is SMNVEV (reference sequence). The CDR3 contains 15 residues. The CDR3 spells CASSLDAQGYTEAFF. The CDR3 bases are TGTGCCAGCAGTCTTGACGCCCAGGGGTACACTGAAGCTTTCTTT.

The chain uses TRBV28 and TRBJ1-3; the D gene is possibly TRBD1 (6 bases). The CDR3 loop spans 15 amino acids. The germline gives CDR1 MDHEN, CDR2 SYDVKM. The V end was cut by 6 bases, the J end by 4 bases, with 16 bases between. In nucleotides, the CDR3 is TGTGCCAGCAGACCATCCTCGGGACACGGAAACACCATATATTTT. It translates to CASRPSSGHGNTIYF.

This sequence joins TRBV30 and TRBJ2-5, with a tentative D call TRBD2 (5 bases). The CDR3 totals 13 residues. Trimming pared 2 bases from V and 4 bases from J, leaving 11 bases between. CDR1 and CDR2 from the germline V gene are GTSNPN and SVGIG (reference sequence). The CDR3 DNA reads as TGTGCCTGGAGTCGGGGTCCGTTAGAGACCCAGTACTTC. Translation: CAWSRGPLETQYF.

This chain uses TRBV2 with TRBJ1-6; D is possibly TRBD1 (6 bases). The CDR3 sequence is 17 residues long. Germline V gene sequence: CDR1 SNHLY, CDR2 FYNNEI. V lost 1 base and J lost 8, with 18 bases in between. CDR3 nucleotides: TGTGCCAGCAGTGAAGATGGGGGCTCCATCCTTCATTCACCCCTCCACTTT. This translates into CASSEDGGSILHSPLHF. Filled out from reference TRBV2 and TRBJ1-6, the complete variable domain reads EPEVTQTPSHQVTQMGQEVILRCVPISNHLYFYWYRQILGQKVEFLVSFYNNEISEKSEIFDDQFSVERPDGSNFTLKIRSTKLEDSAMYFCASSEDGGSILHSPLHFGNGTRLTVT.

This rearrangement joins TRBV6-5 to TRBJ1-2; D gene ambiguous. CDR1 MNHEY and CDR2 SVGAGI come from the germline V gene. The V end lost 6 bases, the J end lost 6 bases, and 8 bases lay between the germline ends. This CDR3 is built from 11 residues. CDR3: CASRAVDGYTF. DNA for the CDR3: TGTGCCAGCAGGGCAGTGGATGGCTACACCTTC.

Regarding this clone: The sample carries other DNA sequences with the same CDR3. This sequence joins TRBV6-5 and TRBJ2-5; D not certain. There are 13 residues in the CDR3. Between the trimmed V and J ends, which lost 3 bases and 3 bases, there was a span of 8 bases. Germline V gives CDR1 MNHEY, CDR2 SVGAGI. CDR3 nucleotide sequence: TGTGCCAGCAGTTATATCGGAAAAGAGACCCAGTACTTC. It translates to CASSYIGKETQYF.

The chain combines TRBV5-8 with TRBJ2-7; the match to TRBD2 covers 12 bases. The V segment lost 2 bases and the J segment 1 base; nucleotides outside the gene matches: 1. Per the germline V gene, CDR1 is SGHTS and CDR2 is YDEGEE. CDR3 length: 15 residues. DNA of the CDR3: TGTGCCAGCAGCTTACTAGCGGGGGGATCCTACGAGCAGTACTTC. It yields the protein CASSLLAGGSYEQYF.

The rearrangement uses TRBV10-1 and TRBJ2-7; 8 nucleotides match TRBD2. The length of the CDR3 is 15 residues. The J segment lost 7 bases and the V segment lost 0 bases, leaving 8 bases of the junction unmatched. CDR1 WNHNN and CDR2 SYGVQD come from the germline V gene (reference sequence). The CDR3 loop reads CASSESRLARGEQYF. The CDR3, as DNA: TGCGCCAGCAGTGAGTCAAGACTAGCGCGAGGGGAGCAGTACTTC.

The chain recombines TRBV7-9 with TRBJ2-5; 8 nucleotides line up with TRBD2. Judging by the DNA end, TRBJ2-7 fits better; the J call may be wrong. Germline CDR1 and CDR2: SEHNR and FQNEAQ (reference sequence). The length of the CDR3 is 15 residues. The CDR3 is CASSLGTSGSYEQYF. CDR3 sequence (DNA): TGTGCCAGCAGCTTAGGTACTAGCGGCTCCTACGAGCAGTACTTC.

The chain is built from TRBV6-5 and TRBJ2-3; D remains unclear. Germline V gene data show CDR1 as MNHEY and CDR2 as SVGAGI. The CDR3 totals 14 residues. With 6 bases removed from V and 5 bases from J, the gap between germline ends came to 15 bases. Written as DNA, the CDR3 is TGTGCCAGCAGATTAGAAGGTTTTGGAGATACGCAGTATTTT. Translating gives CASRLEGFGDTQYF.

The rearrangement joins TRBV5-4 to TRBJ2-3; 8 bases line up with TRBD2. CDR1 and CDR2 from the germline V gene are SGHNT and YYREEE (reference sequence). The CDR3 contains 15 residues. The V gene end was trimmed by 4 bases and the J gene end by 6 bases; junction bases not matched to a gene: 10. Here the CDR3 reads CASSRQLGLGDTQYF. For the CDR3, the DNA is TGTGCCAGCAGCAGGCAACTGGGACTAGGGGATACGCAGTATTTT.

This chain connects TRBV7-9 to TRBJ2-7; 8 positions agree with TRBD1. J was trimmed by 5 bases and V by 6 bases; bases with no gene match: 12. CDR1 SEHNR and CDR2 FQNEAQ come from the germline V gene (reference sequence). The length of the CDR3 is 15 residues. CDR3 nucleotide sequence: TGTGCCAGCAGTTTCGGACAGGGCGAGGGACACGAGCAGTACTTC. Its protein is CASSFGQGEGHEQYF.

The rearrangement joins TRBV9 to TRBJ1-1; D is perhaps TRBD1 (5 bases). The CDR3 is 14 residues long. Trimming removed 3 bases at V and 10 bases at J, with 19 bases between. Germline CDR1 and CDR2: SGDLS and YYNGEE. The chain's CDR3 is CASSGSRDRPSAFF. The DNA for the CDR3 is TGTGCCAGCAGCGGAAGCCGGGACCGGCCTTCAGCTTTCTTT.

The chain is built from TRBV10-3 and TRBJ2-2, with 8 bases aligning to TRBD2. Trimming removed 4 bases from V and 5 bases from J; junction bases left unmatched: 9. Germline values: CDR1 ENHRY, CDR2 SYGVKD. The CDR3 length is 16 residues. As DNA, the CDR3 is TGTGCCATCAGTGCCCGGGGGGGAAGGGAAACCGGGGAGCTGTTTTTT. Encoded protein: CAISARGGRETGELFF.

The CDR3 DNA follows: TGTGCCAGCAGTCGGGGGGGGTTGGCTCAGCCCCAGCATTTT. It specifies CASSRGGLAQPQHF. The chain uses TRBV6-5 and TRBJ1-5, with D maybe TRBD1 (5 bases). The germline CDR1 and CDR2 sequences are MNHEY and SVGAGI. Trimming took 5 bases from V and 6 from J, leaving 14 bases between them. The CDR3 runs to 14 residues.

The chain employs TRBV27 and TRBJ1-6, with D tentatively TRBD1 (5 bases). Per germline, CDR1 MNHEY and CDR2 SMNVEV (reference sequence). The CDR3 runs 14 residues. Trimming stripped 2 bases from V and 10 bases from J, with 12 bases between. The CDR3 DNA sequence: TGTGCCAGCAGTTTAGACAGTATTCGCTCACCCCTCCACTTT. This gives the protein CASSLDSIRSPLHF.

The chain has TRBV5-6 and TRBJ2-1, with 7 bases identical to TRBD2. Germline loops: CDR1 SGHDT, CDR2 YYEEEE. V lost 2 bases, J lost 1 base, and 6 bases stayed unmatched. This CDR3 is 16 amino acids long. The CDR3, as DNA: TGTGCCAGCAGCTTAGCAGCGGGGTGGTCCTACAATGAGCAGTTCTTC. Encoded protein: CASSLAAGWSYNEQFF.

The J gene is TRBJ2-4, the V gene TRBV29-1; D perhaps matches TRBD2 (5 bases). Trimming took off 7 bases at V and 1 base at J, with 17 bases between the two ends. From germline, CDR1 is SQVTM and CDR2 ANQGSEA. This CDR3 has 15 amino acids. The CDR3, as DNA: TGCAGCGCCATGAGGGCGGTTGGGGCCAAAAACATTCAGTACTTC. It translates to CSAMRAVGAKNIQYF.